The following is a T cell receptor (beta chain) sequence with its context. The antigen is not known. These data belong to a study of T cells in localized non-small cell lung cancer. Study-level points and caveats: An association was observed between higher blood T cell density and longer overall survival. Sequencing involved a lone tumor region, leaving heterogeneity possible. Adjacent lung was found to contain a median roughly 50 of the top 100 tumor clones. Among the tissues sampled, uninvolved adjacent lung had the highest T cell clonality, above tumor.

Clones were read by immunoSEQ multiplex PCR, and TCRdb kept only the in-frame ones, dropping some. The sample contains 20,000 to 25,000 clones, roughly 91% of which appear only once. The germline V and J ends were trimmed by 3 bases and 4 bases, with 2 bases remaining between them. This CDR3 region has 11 residues. Germline CDR1 is MNHNS and CDR2 is SASEGT. This sample comprised peripheral blood, obtained before any cancer treatment. This chain connects TRBV6-1 to TRBJ2-3, with D unclear. This receptor was taken from a male donor at least 60 years old with stage I lung adenocarcinoma. The CDR3 loop is CASSESDTQYF. For the CDR3, the DNA is TGTGCCAGCAGTGAGTCAGATACGCAGTATTTT.